This T cell receptor (beta chain) comes out of a study of spatial heterogeneity in lung cancer. Overall study context: Consistently, beta-chain sequences turned up in larger numbers than alpha-chain sequences did.

Germline lookup yields CDR1 LGHNA and CDR2 YNFKEQ. The length of the CDR3 is 17 residues. V dropped 0 bases and J dropped 2; count of bases not matched to a gene: 7. Sample time point: sample taken at primary tumor resection. Around 70 TRACERx patients with early, untreated non-small cell lung cancer donated samples. Researchers sequenced whole RNA taken from tumor, nontumor lung or frozen PBMC without sorting. The presence of a unique molecular identifier marked each TCR cDNA molecule. One entry per CDR3 protein, called by TCRdb with MiXCR from the 5' RACE reads. The sample lists about 39,000 distinct CDR3 sequences, 3% to 3.5% occurring once. At least ten counts were recorded for this clonotype.

This chain uses TRBV4-2 with TRBJ1-3, with 7 nucleotides matching TRBD1. The TCR comes from a male donor with early-stage non-small cell lung cancer. The sequenced sample was normal lung tissue next to the tumor, obtained at surgery. In nucleotides, the CDR3 is TGTGCCAGCAGCCAAGACAGGCCACAGGGGACTGGAAACACCATATATTTT. Translated, it gives CASSQDRPQGTGNTIYF.